A single sample is the source of the 25 T cell receptor beta chains below, sequenced in a study of cytomegalovirus exposure and HLA in healthy donors. The primer mix had 60 Vbeta and 13 Jbeta primers. Some clones are missing from TCRdb's copy, which holds only in-frame ones; the method was immunoSEQ multiplex PCR. The repertoire consists of 180,000 or so clones, with more than 75% occurring once and the leading ten covering 1.5% to 1.7%. Sequencing was performed on PBMCs. Source of these receptors: a man aged 35 to 55 in good health and CMV-seronegative.

J is TRBJ2-2 and V is TRBV6-1; D not certain. The CDR3 has 13 amino acids. Trimming took off 4 bases at V and 4 bases at J, with 7 bases between the two ends. Germline V lookup: CDR1 MNHNS, CDR2 SASEGT. The CDR3 coding sequence is TGTGCCAGCAGTGTCCCTCGCACCGGGGAGCTGTTTTTT. The encoded protein is CASSVPRTGELFF.

V is TRBV2 and J is TRBJ1-1; tentatively, D is TRBD1 (5 bases). CDR1 and CDR2 from the germline V gene are SNHLY and FYNNEI. V lost 7 bases and J lost 2, with 14 bases in between. This CDR3 region has 14 residues. The CDR3, as DNA: TGTGCCAGCACGGTACTGGGGGGAAACACTGAAGCTTTCTTT. Amino acids: CASTVLGGNTEAFF. Combining the CDR3 with reference TRBV2 and TRBJ1-1 gives the whole variable domain EPEVTQTPSHQVTQMGQEVILRCVPISNHLYFYWYRQILGQKVEFLVSFYNNEISEKSEIFDDQFSVERPDGSNFTLKIRSTKLEDSAMYFCASTVLGGNTEAFFGQGTRLTVV.

The chain couples TRBV28 to TRBJ2-1; 7 nucleotides align to TRBD2. J was trimmed by 0 bases and V by 9 bases; bases with no gene match: 8. Germline-derived CDR1 and CDR2 are MDHEN and SYDVKM. This CDR3 contains 15 residues. The CDR3 bases are TGTGCCAGTAGTCAGCGGACTAGCTCCTACAATGAGCAGTTCTTC. It is translated as CASSQRTSSYNEQFF.

This clone occurred once. V is TRBV7-9 and J is TRBJ2-3; D is perhaps TRBD1 (5 bases). The CDR3 totals 16 residues. Germline CDR1 reads SEHNR; CDR2 reads FQNEAQ (reference sequence). Trimming removed 1 base at V and 0 bases at J, with 11 bases between. In DNA form, the CDR3 reads TGTGCCAGCAGCTTAGGACAGTCTGGGAGCACAGATACGCAGTATTTT. Translating gives CASSLGQSGSTDTQYF.

There are a few counts of this clone. The chain joins TRBV28 to TRBJ2-3, with D maybe TRBD2 (7 bases). Trimming removed 6 bases from V and 2 bases from J, with 12 bases in between. CDR3 length: 14 residues. Germline V CDR1 and CDR2: MDHEN, SYDVKM. CDR3 sequence (DNA): TGTGCCAGCAGGACTGGGGGGGCCACAGATACGCAGTATTTT. It encodes CASRTGGATDTQYF.

This rearrangement joins TRBV5-1 to TRBJ1-6, with D possibly being TRBD1 (6 bases). The V end was cut by 0 bases, the J end by 5 bases, with 18 bases between. Germline V CDR1 and CDR2: SGHRS, YFSETQ. CDR3 length: 18 amino acids. The CDR3 bases are TGCGCCAGCAGCTTGGCCGAGGCAGGGGATCATCATAATTCACCCCTCCACTTT. This gives the protein CASSLAEAGDHHNSPLHF.

J is TRBJ1-1 and V is TRBV4-1; D is possibly TRBD1 (6 bases). V was cut by 1 base and J by 1 base, with 10 bases left in between. Germline CDR1 is MGHRA and CDR2 is YSYEKL. The CDR3 covers 15 residues. CDR3 sequence reads: CASSQGDIGNTEAFF. The CDR3 nucleotides are TGCGCCAGCAGCCAAGGGGACATTGGGAACACTGAAGCTTTCTTT.

This chain joins TRBV28 and TRBJ1-2, with TRBD1 as a possible D gene (5 bases). The V end was cut by 8 bases, the J end by 8 bases, with 15 bases between. This CDR3 is 12 amino acids long. Per the germline V gene, CDR1 is MDHEN and CDR2 is SYDVKM. The CDR3 here is CASLRALGGYTF. The CDR3, as DNA: TGTGCCAGCCTCAGGGCCCTCGGGGGCTACACCTTC.

This chain connects TRBV11-3 to TRBJ2-7; 9 positions match TRBD2. CDR3 size: 15 residues. CDR1 and CDR2 (germline): SGHNT, YENEEA. J lost 5 bases, V lost 7 bases, and 12 bases had no gene match. The CDR3 DNA follows: TGTGCCAGCACTTCCTGGAGCGGGGGGCGGAACGAGCAGTACTTC. Residues: CASTSWSGGRNEQYF.

V gene TRBV11-2 combines with J gene TRBJ2-1; a possible D gene is TRBD2 (5 bases). The length of the CDR3 is 14 residues. V was shortened by 3 bases and J by 4 bases, with 10 bases between the two germline ends. Germline-derived CDR1 and CDR2 are SGHAT and FQNNGV. CDR3 in DNA: TGTGCCAGCAGCTTCGCGGGCGGTTACAATGAGCAGTTCTTC. Its translation is CASSFAGGYNEQFF.

The chain links TRBV5-1 to TRBJ1-2, with 9 bases fitting TRBD1. The trim removed 1 base at V and 7 bases at J, leaving 5 bases unmatched. Per the germline V gene, CDR1 is SGHRS and CDR2 is YFSETQ. The CDR3 totals 14 residues. CDR3 coding DNA: TGCGCCAGCAGCTTGACAGGGGGCTATGGTGGCTACACCTTC. Translating it yields CASSLTGGYGGYTF.

The chain recombines TRBV30 with TRBJ2-5; the D gene is possibly TRBD2 (6 bases). The CDR3 is 13 residues long. CDR1 GTSNPN and CDR2 SVGIG come from the germline V gene (reference sequence). V was clipped by 7 bases and J by 2 bases, with 14 bases between them. The CDR3 sequence is CASAEGIQETQYF. The CDR3 nucleotides are TGTGCCTCCGCGGAGGGGATTCAAGAGACCCAGTACTTC.

The chain joins TRBV7-3 to TRBJ1-2; D not certain. Trimming removed 2 bases at V and 6 bases at J, with 10 bases between. Per the germline V gene, CDR1 is SGHTA and CDR2 is FQGTGA. The CDR3 is made up of 13 amino acids. CDR3 in DNA: TGTGCCAGCAGCTTAGACGGGGTTAATGGCTACACCTTC. Its protein is CASSLDGVNGYTF. The complete variable domain, with remaining parts taken from reference TRBV7-3 and TRBJ1-2, reads GAGVSQTPSNKVTEKGKYVELRCDPISGHTALYWYRQSLGQGPEFLIYFQGTGAADDSGLPNDRFFAVRPEGSVSTLKIQRTERGDSAVYLCASSLDGVNGYTFGSGTRLTVV.

In DNA, the CDR3 is TGCGCCAGCAGCCAAGATTTAGGCAGGGTGAACACCGGGGAGCTGTTTTTT. Protein: CASSQDLGRVNTGELFF. The chain employs TRBV4-3 and TRBJ2-2, with D possibly being TRBD1 (5 bases). The CDR3 consists of 17 residues. The germline V gene has CDR1 LGHNA and CDR2 YSLEER. Trimming took 0 bases from V and 1 from J, leaving 12 bases between them.

The CDR3 DNA reads as TGCGCCAGCAGGCGGGACTCCATCGGAGGCTACACCTTC. This sequence encodes CASRRDSIGGYTF. The rearrangement joins TRBV10-2 to TRBJ1-2; tentatively, D is TRBD1 (5 bases). V was clipped by 6 bases and J by 8 bases, with 16 bases between them. The CDR3 consists of 13 residues. Germline CDR1 reads WSHSY; CDR2 reads SAAADI.

In the case of this clone: Other DNA sequences in this sample translate to the same CDR3. The chain is built from TRBV5-1 and TRBJ2-6; the match to TRBD1 covers 9 bases. J gave up 0 bases and V 7 bases, and 2 bases lay outside the gene matches. The CDR3 runs to 15 residues. Germline V gene lookup returns CDR1 SGHRS and CDR2 YFSETQ. Written as DNA, the CDR3 is TGCGCCAGCCGACAGGGGGTCTCTGGGGCCAACGTCCTGACTTTC. It specifies CASRQGVSGANVLTF.

The genes are TRBV12-5 and TRBJ2-2; 16 bases match TRBD2. J lost 6 bases, V lost 1 base, and 17 bases had no gene match. The CDR3 covers 22 residues. Germline V lookup: CDR1 LGHNT, CDR2 FRNRAP. CDR3 nucleotide sequence: TGTGCTAGTGGTTTGGCCCGGCACGGGACTAGCGGGGGGGCGGTTAACCCCGGGGAGCTGTTTTTT. This translates into CASGLARHGTSGGAVNPGELFF.

The chain recombines TRBV6-5 with TRBJ1-1; possible D gene TRBD1, 5 bases. Germline V gene data show CDR1 as MNHEY and CDR2 as SVGAGI. Deletions cut 8 bases from V and 7 bases from J, with 20 bases between. This CDR3 is built from 14 residues. This chain's CDR3 is CASGYGGGGSEAFF. The CDR3, as DNA: TGTGCCAGCGGCTATGGGGGGGGTGGGAGTGAAGCTTTCTTT.

The chain employs TRBV28 and TRBJ1-2; D ambiguous. Trimming cost V 5 bases and J 2 bases, with 12 bases left between them. Germline CDR1 reads MDHEN; CDR2 reads SYDVKM. This CDR3 region has 14 residues. CDR3 sequence (DNA): TGTGCCAGCAGTATTGGCGGGGAAAACTATGGCTACACCTTC. Its protein product is CASSIGGENYGYTF.

For the CDR3, the DNA is TGTGCCACTGAGCGGGAGAGCCTCACAGATACGCAGTATTTT. Residues: CATERESLTDTQYF. The chain recombines TRBV30 with TRBJ2-3, with 8 bases fitting TRBD2. CDR1 and CDR2 from the germline V gene are GTSNPN and SVGIG (reference sequence). Germline trimming cut 8 bases from V and 2 bases from J; bases unmatched to any gene: 9. The CDR3 loop spans 14 amino acids.

J is TRBJ2-7 and V is TRBV20-1, with D uncertain. Germline CDR1 is DFQATT and CDR2 is SNEGSKA (reference sequence). The CDR3 has 11 amino acids. V was clipped by 5 bases and J by 4 bases, with 9 bases between them. The CDR3 region is CSAPIDYEQYF. DNA for the CDR3: TGCAGTGCTCCCATAGATTACGAGCAGTACTTC.

This clone appeared a single time. The V call is TRBV7-9, the J call TRBJ2-3; possibly TRBD2 for D (7 bases). CDR3 length equals 16 residues. Germline V gives CDR1 SEHNR, CDR2 FQNEAQ (reference sequence). V dropped 4 bases and J dropped 3 bases, with 17 bases sitting between them. The CDR3 coding sequence is TGTGCCAGCAGCTCCCCGAGGGGGGGAGGGACAGATACGCAGTATTTT. Its protein product is CASSSPRGGGTDTQYF.

This chain joins TRBV28 and TRBJ2-7, with 10 bases aligning to TRBD2. This CDR3 contains 14 residues. CDR1 is MDHEN and CDR2 is SYDVKM in the germline V gene. Unmatched junction bases numbered 6, after V lost 4 bases and J lost 6 bases. CDR3 protein: CASSSGTSAREQYF. The CDR3 nucleotides read TGTGCCAGCAGTTCCGGGACTAGCGCTCGCGAGCAGTACTTC.

V is TRBV30 and J is TRBJ1-4; 9 bases are shared with TRBD1. J gave up 5 bases and V 2 bases, and 6 bases lay outside the gene matches. This CDR3 has 15 residues. The V gene's germline CDR1 is GTSNPN and CDR2 SVGIG (reference sequence). The CDR3 DNA sequence: TGTGCCTGGAGTCCCGGGACAGGGAACAATGAAAAACTGTTTTTT. Amino acid sequence: CAWSPGTGNNEKLFF.

The chain is built from TRBV30 and TRBJ1-1; D is undetermined. The CDR3 totals 15 residues. CDR1 and CDR2 from the germline V gene are GTSNPN and SVGIG (reference sequence). V was shortened by 0 bases and J by 3 bases, with 14 bases between the two germline ends. The CDR3: CAWSVQLGGHTEAFF. The CDR3 region has the DNA TGTGCCTGGAGTGTACAATTAGGCGGGCACACTGAAGCTTTCTTT.